This TCR beta chain was recovered during a study of CD8+CD57+ T cells in acquired aplastic anemia. Study as a whole: Sorted CD4+ and CD8+ cells yielded roughly 3 ug of DNA on average.

The V and J ends lost 8 bases and 4 bases, in that order; junction bases with no gene match: 7. The CDR3 covers 13 residues. For this clonotype: The antigen remains undetermined.

Patients chosen for sequencing had CD8+CD57+ cells that had expanded, as shown by flow cytometry. Patients uniformly had severe acquired aplastic anemia. Genomic DNA was employed as the template in profiling TCR beta VDJ and CDR3. TCRdb analysed the reads with MiXCR anew, one entry per CDR3 protein. The top ten hold about 30% of the sample, which has around 150,000 distinct CDR3 sequences, around half seen once. The study, taken as a whole, reports: Patients and controls were found to share approximately 31 CD8+ CDR3 sequences.

The chain combines TRBV12-3 or TRBV12-4 with TRBJ1-2; 7 positions agree with TRBD1. Material for sequencing was sorted CD4+, CD8+, or CD8+CD57+ T cells (not recorded which) from PBMCs. The sequence was collected from a human donor with aplastic anemia. The CDR3 protein is CASRRDSVYGYTF. CDR3 nucleotide sequence: TGTGCCAGCCGAAGGGACAGCGTCTATGGCTACACCTTC.